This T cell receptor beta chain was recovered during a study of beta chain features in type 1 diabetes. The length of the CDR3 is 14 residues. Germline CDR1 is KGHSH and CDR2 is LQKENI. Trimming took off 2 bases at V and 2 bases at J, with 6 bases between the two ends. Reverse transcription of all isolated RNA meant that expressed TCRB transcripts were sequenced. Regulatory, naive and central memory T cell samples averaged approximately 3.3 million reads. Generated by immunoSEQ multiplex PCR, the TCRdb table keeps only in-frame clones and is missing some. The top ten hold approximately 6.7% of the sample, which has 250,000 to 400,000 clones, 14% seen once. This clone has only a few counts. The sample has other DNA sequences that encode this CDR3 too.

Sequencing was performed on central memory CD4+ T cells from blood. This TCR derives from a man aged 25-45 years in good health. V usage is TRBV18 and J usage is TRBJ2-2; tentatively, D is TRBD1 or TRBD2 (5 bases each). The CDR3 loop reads CASSPGGNTGELFF. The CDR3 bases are TGTGCCAGCTCACCAGGGGGAAACACCGGGGAGCTGTTTTTT.